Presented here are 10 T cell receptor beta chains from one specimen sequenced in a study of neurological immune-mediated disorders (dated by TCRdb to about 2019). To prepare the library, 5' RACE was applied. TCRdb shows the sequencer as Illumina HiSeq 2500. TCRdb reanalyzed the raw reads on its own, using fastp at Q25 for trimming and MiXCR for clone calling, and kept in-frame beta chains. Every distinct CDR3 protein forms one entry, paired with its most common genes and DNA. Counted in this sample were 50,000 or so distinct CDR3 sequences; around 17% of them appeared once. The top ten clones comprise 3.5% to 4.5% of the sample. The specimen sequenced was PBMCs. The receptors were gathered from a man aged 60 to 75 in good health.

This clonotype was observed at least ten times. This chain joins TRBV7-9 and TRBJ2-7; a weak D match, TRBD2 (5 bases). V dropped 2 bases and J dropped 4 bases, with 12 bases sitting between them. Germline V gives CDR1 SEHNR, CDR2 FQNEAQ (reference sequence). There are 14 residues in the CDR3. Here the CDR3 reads CASSLLTGRYEQYF. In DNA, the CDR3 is TGTGCCAGCAGCTTACTTACGGGGAGATACGAGCAGTACTTC.

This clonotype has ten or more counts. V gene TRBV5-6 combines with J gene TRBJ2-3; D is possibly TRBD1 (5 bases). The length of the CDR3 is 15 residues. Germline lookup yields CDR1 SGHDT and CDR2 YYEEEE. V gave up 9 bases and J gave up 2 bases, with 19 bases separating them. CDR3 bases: TGTGCCACCACTTTCGGGCAGGGTTTCACAGATACGCAGTATTTT. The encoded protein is CATTFGQGFTDTQYF. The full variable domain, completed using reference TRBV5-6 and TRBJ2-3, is DAGVTQSPTHLIKTRGQQVTLRCSPKSGHDTVSWYQQALGQGPQFIFQYYEEEERQRGNFPDRFSGHQFPNYSSELNVNALLLGDSALYLCATTFGQGFTDTQYFGPGTRLTVL.

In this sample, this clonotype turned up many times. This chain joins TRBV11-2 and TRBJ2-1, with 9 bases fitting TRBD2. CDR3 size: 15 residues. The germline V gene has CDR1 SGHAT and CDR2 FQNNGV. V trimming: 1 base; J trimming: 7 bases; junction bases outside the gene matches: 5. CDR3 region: CASSLAAGGGNEQFF. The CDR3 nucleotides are TGTGCCAGCAGCTTAGCAGCGGGAGGAGGGAATGAGCAGTTCTTC.

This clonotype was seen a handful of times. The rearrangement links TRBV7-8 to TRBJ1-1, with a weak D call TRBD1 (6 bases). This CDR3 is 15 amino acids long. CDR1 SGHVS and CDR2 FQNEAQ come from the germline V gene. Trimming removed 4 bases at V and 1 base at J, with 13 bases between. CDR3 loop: CASSSVPGQNTEAFF. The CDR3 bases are TGTGCCAGCAGCTCTGTCCCGGGACAGAACACTGAAGCTTTCTTT.

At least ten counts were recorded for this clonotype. CDR3 residues: CATSGTGRPEYSSTDTQYF. The CDR3 DNA sequence: TGTGCCACCAGTGGTACGGGCCGGCCGGAATATTCTAGCACAGATACGCAGTATTTT. This sequence joins TRBV24-1 and TRBJ2-3, with no clear D. The V end lost 5 bases, the J end lost 0 bases, and 23 bases lay between the germline ends. The CDR3 runs to 19 residues. CDR1 and CDR2 (germline): KGHDR, SFDVKD.

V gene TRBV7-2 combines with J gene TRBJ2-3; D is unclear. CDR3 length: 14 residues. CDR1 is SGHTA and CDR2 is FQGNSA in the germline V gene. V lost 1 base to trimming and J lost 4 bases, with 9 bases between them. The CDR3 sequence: CASSLVDLADTQYF. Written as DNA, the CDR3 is TGTGCCAGCAGCTTAGTTGACTTGGCAGATACGCAGTATTTT.

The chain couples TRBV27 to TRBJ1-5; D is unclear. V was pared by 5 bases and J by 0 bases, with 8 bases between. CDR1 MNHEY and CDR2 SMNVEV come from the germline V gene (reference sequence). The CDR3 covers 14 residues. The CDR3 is CASSAPYSNQPQHF. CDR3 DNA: TGTGCCAGCAGTGCCCCATATAGCAATCAGCCCCAGCATTTT.

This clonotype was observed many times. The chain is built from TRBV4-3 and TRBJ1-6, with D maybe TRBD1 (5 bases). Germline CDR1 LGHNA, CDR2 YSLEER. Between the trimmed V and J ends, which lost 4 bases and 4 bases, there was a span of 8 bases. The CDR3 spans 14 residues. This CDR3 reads CASSPTDYNSPLHF. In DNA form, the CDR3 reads TGCGCCAGCAGCCCGACAGATTATAATTCACCCCTCCACTTT.

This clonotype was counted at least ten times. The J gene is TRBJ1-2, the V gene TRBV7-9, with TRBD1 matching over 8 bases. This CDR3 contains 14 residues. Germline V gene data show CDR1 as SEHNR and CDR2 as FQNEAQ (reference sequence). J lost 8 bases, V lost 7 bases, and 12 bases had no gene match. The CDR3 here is CASMDRANSGGYTF. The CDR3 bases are TGTGCCAGCATGGACAGGGCCAACTCGGGGGGCTACACCTTC. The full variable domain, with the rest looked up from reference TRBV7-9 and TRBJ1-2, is DTGVSQNPRHKITKRGQNVTFRCDPISEHNRLYWYRQTLGQGPEFLTYFQNEAQLEKSRLLSDRFSAERPKGSFSTLEIQRTEQGDSAMYLCASMDRANSGGYTFGSGTRLTVV.

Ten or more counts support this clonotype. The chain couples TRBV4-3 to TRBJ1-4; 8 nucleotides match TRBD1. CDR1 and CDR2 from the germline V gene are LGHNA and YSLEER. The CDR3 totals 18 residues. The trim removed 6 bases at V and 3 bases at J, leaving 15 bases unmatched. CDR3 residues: CASSLGRGRPESNEKLFF. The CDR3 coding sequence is TGCGCCAGCAGTCTAGGCAGGGGGCGCCCGGAATCTAATGAAAAACTGTTTTTT.